Below, 31 T cell receptor beta chains from the same sample are listed, as sequenced in a study of T cells after yellow fever vaccination. TCRdb independently ran MiXCR on the 5' RACE reads; one entry per CDR3 protein. The data contain hundreds of thousands of distinct CDR3 sequences, about a fifth of them singletons. The specimen comprised PBMCs, sampled 15 days after the yellow fever booster vaccination. The receptor source for this set is a man under 40 who received the YFV17D yellow fever vaccine.

This clonotype turned up a few times. The chain links TRBV20-1 to TRBJ2-3; 10 bases are shared with TRBD2. Per the germline V gene, CDR1 is DFQATT and CDR2 is SNEGSKA (reference sequence). Trimming cost V 5 bases and J 6 bases; bases outside gene matches: 8. The CDR3 sequence is 14 residues long. The CDR3 region is CSARRTSGMDTQYF. For the CDR3, the DNA is TGCAGTGCTCGTCGCACTAGCGGGATGGATACGCAGTATTTT.

This clonotype turned up a few times. This chain joins TRBV7-8 and TRBJ1-2, with TRBD1 identical over 7 bases. Germline V lookup: CDR1 SGHVS, CDR2 FQNEAQ. The CDR3 has 14 amino acids. V trimming: 5 bases; J trimming: 4 bases; junction bases outside the gene matches: 7. This CDR3 reads CASSPSGDSYGYTF. The DNA of the CDR3 is TGTGCCAGCAGCCCCTCAGGGGACAGCTATGGCTACACCTTC.

In its sample, this clonotype was seen many times. V is TRBV6-5 and J is TRBJ1-4; the D is unclear. Germline-derived CDR1 and CDR2 are MNHEY and SVGAGI. The V and J ends lost 2 bases and 8 bases respectively, with 12 bases between them. This CDR3 has 14 amino acids. The CDR3 protein is CASSYTAPGEKLFF. CDR3 coding DNA: TGTGCCAGCAGTTACACAGCTCCGGGGGAAAAACTGTTTTTT.

There are a few counts of this clonotype. DNA for the CDR3: TGCAGTGCTAGATTAGCGGGAACTAGCACAGATACGCAGTATTTT. Protein sequence: CSARLAGTSTDTQYF. The chain is built from TRBV20-1 and TRBJ2-3; TRBD2 matches 8 bases. Trimming removed 2 bases from V and 0 bases from J; junction bases left unmatched: 4. Germline V gene lookup returns CDR1 DFQATT and CDR2 SNEGSKA (reference sequence). This CDR3 has 15 amino acids.

V is TRBV7-2 and J is TRBJ2-2, with D possibly matching TRBD2 (6 bases). This CDR3 has 17 residues. Trimming left V 1 base short and J 2 bases short, with 14 bases between. CDR1 is SGHTA and CDR2 is FQGNSA in the germline V gene. This CDR3 is CASSLGLADPNTGELFF. The CDR3 region has the DNA TGTGCCAGCAGCTTAGGTTTAGCGGATCCAAACACCGGGGAGCTGTTTTTT. Full variable domain (rest looked up from reference TRBV7-2 and TRBJ2-2): GAGVSQSPSNKVTEKGKDVELRCDPISGHTALYWYRQSLGQGLEFLIYFQGNSAPDKSGLPSDRFSAERTGGSVSTLTIQRTQQEDSAVYLCASSLGLADPNTGELFFGEGSRLTVL.

The chain employs TRBV7-9 and TRBJ2-1; 9 bases are shared with TRBD1. CDR1 is SEHNR and CDR2 is FQNEAQ in the germline V gene (reference sequence). There are 15 residues in the CDR3. After removal of 5 bases from V and 10 bases from J, the junction contained 12 bases not matched to a gene. CDR3 DNA: TGTGCCAGCAGCCAAGACAGGGGGGGCCTTCGGGAGCAGTTCTTC. Translation gives CASSQDRGGLREQFF. Complete variable domain (other parts from reference TRBV7-9 and TRBJ2-1): DTGVSQNPRHKITKRGQNVTFRCDPISEHNRLYWYRQTLGQGPEFLTYFQNEAQLEKSRLLSDRFSAERPKGSFSTLEIQRTEQGDSAMYLCASSQDRGGLREQFFGPGTRLTVL.

This clonotype was observed a few times. The chain links TRBV18 to TRBJ2-7; D not certain. V lost 6 bases, J lost 2 bases, and 20 bases lay in between. The CDR3 extends over 16 amino acids. Germline V gene data show CDR1 as KGHSH and CDR2 as LQKENI. The CDR3 DNA follows: TGTGCCAGCTCCCCTGGGATCGGAATACGGCCCTACGAGCAGTACTTC. It specifies CASSPGIGIRPYEQYF. Supplemented by reference TRBV18 and TRBJ2-7, the full variable domain reads NAGVMQNPRHLVRRRGQEARLRCSPMKGHSHVYWYRQLPEEGLKFMVYLQKENIIDESGMPKERFSAEFPKEGPSILRIQQVVRGDSAAYFCASSPGIGIRPYEQYFGPGTRLTVT.

In its sample, this clonotype was seen a few times. For the CDR3, the DNA is TGTGCCAGCAGCTCCCACCAAAGGACTAGCTCCTACAATGAGCAGTTCTTC. The encoded protein is CASSSHQRTSSYNEQFF. The V and J genes are TRBV5-5 and TRBJ2-1, with 7 bases matching TRBD2. Germline assignment: CDR1 SGHKS and CDR2 YYEKEE (reference sequence). The CDR3 length is 17 residues. J was trimmed by 0 bases and V by 3 bases; bases with no gene match: 9.

The chain uses TRBV27 and TRBJ2-5; TRBD2 matches 9 bases. The germline V gene has CDR1 MNHEY and CDR2 SMNVEV (reference sequence). This CDR3 comprises 14 residues. Trimming cost V 6 bases and J 4 bases; bases outside gene matches: 6. CDR3 sequence reads: CASRSYSGRETQYF. CDR3 coding DNA: TGTGCCAGCAGATCTTATAGCGGGAGAGAGACCCAGTACTTC.

This clonotype appeared a few times. The rearrangement links TRBV21-1 to TRBJ2-5; the table's TRBD1 call for D was not verified on the DNA. TRBV21-1 is a pseudogene segment. This CDR3 contains 17 residues. The CDR3: CASSKLGTGIALETQYF. The CDR3 DNA sequence: TGTGCCAGCAGCAAACTAGGGACAGGGATCGCTTTGGAGACCCAGTACTTC.

CDR3 coding DNA: TGCGCCAGCGCTGCGGGAGGCCCACCCAGCACAGATACGCAGTATTTT. Translated, it gives CASAAGGPPSTDTQYF. The chain links TRBV5-1 to TRBJ2-3; 8 bases map to TRBD2. CDR3 length equals 16 residues. J lost 0 bases, V lost 7 bases, and 10 bases had no gene match. Germline V CDR1 and CDR2: SGHRS, YFSETQ.

In its sample, this clonotype was seen a few times. The V call is TRBV27, the J call TRBJ1-3, with D hard to call. V gave up 7 bases and J gave up 0 bases, with 16 bases separating them. This CDR3 is built from 16 residues. Germline loops: CDR1 MNHEY, CDR2 SMNVEV (reference sequence). Written as DNA, the CDR3 is TGTGCCAGCAACCGGACGGGGTCCTCCTCTGGAAACACCATATATTTT. It translates to CASNRTGSSSGNTIYF.

The V gene is TRBV6-1, the J gene TRBJ2-7; the D is unclear. V was shortened by 10 bases and J by 4 bases, with 20 bases between the two germline ends. This CDR3 has 14 residues. Germline values: CDR1 MNHNS, CDR2 SASEGT. CDR3 nucleotides: TGTGCCACAACCCGCACCGTTATTGGGTACGAGCAGTACTTC. Translating it yields CATTRTVIGYEQYF.

A few counts support this clonotype. V usage is TRBV6-5 and J usage is TRBJ2-7, with D uncertain. CDR1 and CDR2 from the germline V gene are MNHEY and SVGAGI. The V gene lost 4 bases and the J gene lost 2 bases, with 15 bases spanning the gap. The CDR3 length is 15 residues. Here the CDR3 DNA reads TGTGCCAGCAGTTCTTACTTGGGTAGTACCTACGAGCAGTACTTC. Amino acids: CASSSYLGSTYEQYF.

The J gene is TRBJ2-6, the V gene TRBV3-1, with a possible D match to TRBD1 (5 bases). This CDR3 comprises 16 residues. In germline, CDR1 is LGHDT, CDR2 YNNKEL (reference sequence). V was trimmed by 1 base and J by 0 bases, leaving 7 bases between them. The CDR3 DNA is TGTGCCAGCAGCCAAGTTGGGGCCTCTGGGGCCAACGTCCTGACTTTC. Its protein is CASSQVGASGANVLTF.

This clonotype was observed a handful of times. This chain uses TRBV11-2 with TRBJ2-1; D is tentatively TRBD1 or TRBD2 (5 bases each). Trimming removed 5 bases at V and 9 bases at J, with 17 bases between. This CDR3 has 14 residues. In germline, CDR1 is SGHAT, CDR2 FQNNGV. CDR3 protein: CASSTGPGTGEQFF. CDR3 DNA sequence: TGTGCCAGCAGCACAGGTCCGGGGACGGGTGAGCAGTTCTTC.

This clonotype has a handful of counts. The chain's CDR3 is CASSPPWGGSSYNEQFF. The CDR3 DNA reads as TGTGCCAGCTCACCACCGTGGGGCGGCAGCTCCTACAATGAGCAGTTCTTC. The rearrangement uses TRBV18 and TRBJ2-1, with D possibly TRBD1 on 5 matching bases. The CDR3 covers 17 residues. CDR1 KGHSH and CDR2 LQKENI come from the germline V gene. The V and J ends lost 0 bases and 0 bases respectively, with 12 bases between them.

This chain connects TRBV6-5 to TRBJ2-1, with D uncertain. The V end was cut by 3 bases, the J end by 10 bases, with 19 bases between. CDR1 is MNHEY, CDR2 SVGAGI, per germline. The CDR3 totals 15 residues. The CDR3 sequence: CASSYRIDAITEQFF. The CDR3 DNA reads as TGTGCCAGCAGTTATCGGATCGACGCGATCACGGAGCAGTTCTTC.

This clonotype was detected a few times. Written as DNA, the CDR3 is TGTGCCAGCCGACCGACAGCTCTTTGGGCAGATACGCAGTATTTT. Encoded protein: CASRPTALWADTQYF. The V and J genes are TRBV12-3 or TRBV12-4 and TRBJ2-3; TRBD1 might be the D (5 bases). Trimming took 8 bases from V and 4 from J, leaving 19 bases between them. CDR3 length equals 15 residues.

The chain combines TRBV4-2 with TRBJ2-7; 7 nucleotides align to TRBD2. The CDR3 is 14 amino acids. V trimming: 10 bases; J trimming: 3 bases; junction bases outside the gene matches: 12. Per the germline V gene, CDR1 is LGHNA and CDR2 is YNFKEQ. CDR3 amino acids: CAMSAGLVVYEQYF. CDR3 in DNA: TGTGCCATGAGCGCCGGACTAGTGGTCTACGAGCAGTACTTC.

This clonotype has only a few counts. The chain combines TRBV27 with TRBJ2-3, with D tentatively TRBD2 (5 bases). The CDR3 consists of 16 residues. Between the trimmed V and J ends, which lost 6 bases and 0 bases, there was a span of 16 bases. CDR1 is MNHEY and CDR2 is SMNVEV in the germline V gene (reference sequence). CDR3 residues: CASRSTRASSTDTQYF. As DNA, the CDR3 is TGTGCCAGCAGATCAACTAGAGCCTCTAGCACAGATACGCAGTATTTT.

This clonotype was observed a handful of times. This chain links TRBV7-9 with TRBJ2-5; the match to TRBD2 covers 7 bases. Per germline, CDR1 SEHNR and CDR2 FQNEAQ (reference sequence). Trimming cost V 5 bases and J 2 bases; bases outside gene matches: 8. This CDR3 spans 15 amino acids. The CDR3 is CASSPTGRDQETQYF. CDR3 sequence (DNA): TGTGCCAGCAGCCCCACGGGGAGGGATCAAGAGACCCAGTACTTC. Full variable domain (rest looked up from reference TRBV7-9 and TRBJ2-5): DTGVSQNPRHKITKRGQNVTFRCDPISEHNRLYWYRQTLGQGPEFLTYFQNEAQLEKSRLLSDRFSAERPKGSFSTLEIQRTEQGDSAMYLCASSPTGRDQETQYFGPGTRLLVL.

This rearrangement joins TRBV5-1 to TRBJ2-1, with D possibly matching TRBD2 (5 bases). The V end was cut by 3 bases, the J end by 0 bases, with 10 bases between. Germline values: CDR1 SGHRS, CDR2 YFSETQ. This CDR3 has 15 amino acids. The CDR3 loop reads CASSYQADSYNEQFF. CDR3 nucleotide sequence: TGCGCCAGCAGCTATCAAGCGGACTCCTACAATGAGCAGTTCTTC.

The chain uses TRBV20-1 and TRBJ1-2, with 10 nucleotides matching TRBD1. The CDR3 spans 17 residues. V lost 3 bases and J lost 0; bases outside the gene matches: 10. CDR1 and CDR2 from the germline V gene are DFQATT and SNEGSKA (reference sequence). CDR3 DNA sequence: TGCAGTGCTAGGAGGGACAGGGGAGGATTATCTAACTATGGCTACACCTTC. This encodes CSARRDRGGLSNYGYTF.

The chain couples TRBV29-1 to TRBJ1-1; tentatively, D is TRBD1 (5 bases). CDR1 and CDR2 (germline): SQVTM, ANQGSEA. The CDR3 consists of 12 residues. The V gene lost 4 bases and the J gene lost 6 bases, with 12 bases spanning the gap. CDR3 nucleotide sequence: TGCAGCGTTGGGCAGGGCGGTGCTGAAGCTTTCTTT. It is translated as CSVGQGGAEAFF.

This clonotype has a handful of counts. The V and J genes are TRBV11-2 and TRBJ2-2; the D call may be TRBD1 or TRBD2 (5 bases each). The CDR3 runs 15 residues. Trimming shortened V by 6 bases and J by 6 bases, and 17 bases separated the two germline ends. The germline V gene has CDR1 SGHAT and CDR2 FQNNGV. The CDR3 here is CASSSGREGAGELFF. DNA of the CDR3: TGTGCCAGCAGTTCGGGACGGGAAGGGGCCGGGGAGCTGTTTTTT.

J is TRBJ2-7 and V is TRBV5-5; TRBD1 aligns across 10 bases. Germline CDR1 is SGHKS and CDR2 is YYEKEE (reference sequence). This CDR3 is built from 14 residues. V lost 0 bases and J lost 6; bases outside the gene matches: 3. This CDR3 is CASSLVRTGGEQYF. CDR3 sequence (DNA): TGTGCCAGCAGCTTGGTAAGGACAGGGGGCGAGCAGTACTTC.

The chain employs TRBV12-5 and TRBJ1-1; no clear D gene. From germline, CDR1 is LGHNT and CDR2 FRNRAP. Trimming removed 7 bases from V and 0 bases from J, with 12 bases in between. The CDR3 runs to 14 residues. The CDR3 reads CASAKPGLNTEAFF. As DNA, the CDR3 is TGTGCTAGTGCTAAGCCGGGCCTGAACACTGAAGCTTTCTTT.

The genes are TRBV20-1 and TRBJ2-3; tentative D call: TRBD2 (6 bases). Germline V CDR1 and CDR2: DFQATT, SNEGSKA (reference sequence). The CDR3 covers 14 residues. CDR3: CSLAIGRGTDTQYF. CDR3 in DNA: TGCTCTCTAGCCATCGGGAGAGGAACAGATACGCAGTATTTT.

The chain has TRBV11-2 and TRBJ2-1; possible D gene TRBD2, 6 bases. Trimming cost V 0 bases and J 4 bases, with 10 bases left between them. CDR3 length equals 15 residues. The germline V gene has CDR1 SGHAT and CDR2 FQNNGV. CDR3 coding DNA: TGTGCCAGCAGCTTAGATGTCGCGGGATACAATGAGCAGTTCTTC. It yields the protein CASSLDVAGYNEQFF.

V is TRBV20-1 and J is TRBJ1-4; possible D gene TRBD1, 6 bases. This CDR3 region has 14 residues. V lost 2 bases to trimming and J lost 4 bases, with 11 bases between them. Germline CDR1 DFQATT, CDR2 SNEGSKA (reference sequence). CDR3 loop: CSARNTRGNEKLFF. In DNA form, the CDR3 reads TGCAGTGCTAGAAATACCAGGGGTAATGAAAAACTGTTTTTT.